This section outlines one T cell receptor beta chain sequence together with its context. The germline V and J ends were trimmed by 11 bases and 1 base, with 14 bases remaining between them. Germline V CDR1 and CDR2: MNHEY, SVGEGT. This CDR3 is built from 13 residues. The data derive from a study of regulatory T cells in long-lasting Graves disease. Time point noted: newly diagnosed GD, antithyroid drugs for less than 3 months. After RNA was extracted from PBMCs, the TCR library was made from it. Arm-PCR of CDR3 regions and iRepertoire HTBI primers were used to build TCR beta libraries. TCRdb reanalysed the multiplex PCR reads using MiXCR and keeps one entry per CDR3 protein. The sample has approximately 350,000 distinct CDR3 sequences; 10% to 15% are singletons. These sequences were also reported in another study, on T cells in Graves' hyperthyroidism and ophthalmopathy.

The sequence derives from a woman in her late teens or twenties with Graves disease. The V gene is TRBV6-2 or TRBV6-3, the J gene TRBJ2-5; D gene unclear. The material sequenced was peripheral blood mononuclear cells (PBMCs), taken at new diagnosis, from a patient treated with antithyroid drugs. In DNA, the CDR3 is TGTGCCGGAGCGCCAAGGACCCAAGAGACCCAGTACTTC. Translating gives CAGAPRTQETQYF.